This TCR beta chain originates from a study of cytomegalovirus exposure and HLA in healthy donors. Researchers ran the PCR with 60 Vbeta and 13 Jbeta primers. Assay: immunoSEQ multiplex PCR; the TCRdb copy retains only in-frame clones and omits some. The table records about 140,000 clones, more than 60% of them present only once. There are 16 residues in the CDR3. CDR1 SGHNT and CDR2 YYREEE come from the germline V gene (reference sequence). Trimming shortened V by 4 bases and J by 1 base, and 14 bases separated the two germline ends. A remark on this clone: Its antigen is not identified.

General study points: The study assumed roughly uniform donor sequencing depth for presence/absence analyses.

The sample consisted of PBMCs. The sequence was collected from a man aged 40-55 years in good health and CMV-seronegative. This sequence joins TRBV5-4 and TRBJ2-2; weak D call: TRBD2 (7 bases). CDR3 in DNA: TGTGCCAGCAGCCCGAGGGGGGGCAGGAACACCGGGGAGCTGTTTTTT. Protein: CASSPRGGRNTGELFF.